This T cell receptor beta chain is from a study of cytomegalovirus exposure and HLA in healthy donors. Study-level points and caveats: An Asian-associated ancestry cluster reportedly showed fewer N-insertions than the roughly 600-donor mean in a later analysis. Researchers reported from a later analysis that most CMV-associated TCR beta chains appeared HLA-restricted.

V lost 1 base to trimming and J lost 5 bases; unmatched junction nucleotides: 6. Germline V gene lookup returns CDR1 MGHDK and CDR2 SYGVNS. CDR3 length: 15 residues. PCR used 60 Vbeta primers and 13 Jbeta primers. Measured with immunoSEQ multiplex PCR; TCRdb has only the in-frame clones, and not every one. This table has 100,000 to 150,000 clones, about 15% appearing once. As regards this clone: What it recognizes is unknown.

The chain is built from TRBV25-1 and TRBJ1-2; 8 nucleotides agree with TRBD1. The receptor was derived from a female donor in good health and CMV-seropositive. Sequencing input: PBMCs. CDR3 nucleotides: TGTGCCAGCAGTGAATCCGGACAGGGTTCGTATGGCTACACCTTC. Amino acids: CASSESGQGSYGYTF.